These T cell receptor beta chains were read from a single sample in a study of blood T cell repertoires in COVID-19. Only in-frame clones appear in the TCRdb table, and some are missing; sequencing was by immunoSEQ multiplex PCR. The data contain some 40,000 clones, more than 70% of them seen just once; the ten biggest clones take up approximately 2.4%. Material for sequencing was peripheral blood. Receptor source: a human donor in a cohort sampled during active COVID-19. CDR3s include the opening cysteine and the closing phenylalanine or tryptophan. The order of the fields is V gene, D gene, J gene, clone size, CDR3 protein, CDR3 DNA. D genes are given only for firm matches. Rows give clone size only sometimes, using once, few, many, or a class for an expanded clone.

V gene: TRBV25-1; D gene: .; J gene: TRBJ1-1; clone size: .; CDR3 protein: CASSEVSGRRAEAFF; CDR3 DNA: TGTGCCAGCAGTGAGGTGAGTGGGAGAAGGGCTGAAGCTTTCTTT
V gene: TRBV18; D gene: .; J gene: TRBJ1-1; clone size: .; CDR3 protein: CASSPTGDTEAFF; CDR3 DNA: TGTGCCAGCTCACCAACGGGGGACACTGAAGCTTTCTTT
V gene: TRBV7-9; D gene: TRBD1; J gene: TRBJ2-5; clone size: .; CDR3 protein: CASSQQGEETQYF; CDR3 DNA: TGTGCCAGCAGCCAACAGGGGGAAGAGACCCAGTACTTC
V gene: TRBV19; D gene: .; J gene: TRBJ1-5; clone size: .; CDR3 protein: CASSIDRAGQPQHF; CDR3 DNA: TGTGCCAGTAGTATAGACAGGGCTGGTCAGCCCCAGCATTTT
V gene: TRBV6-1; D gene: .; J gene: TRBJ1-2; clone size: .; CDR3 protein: CASSEIETDYGYTF; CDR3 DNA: TGTGCCAGCAGTGAAATAGAGACAGACTATGGCTACACCTTC
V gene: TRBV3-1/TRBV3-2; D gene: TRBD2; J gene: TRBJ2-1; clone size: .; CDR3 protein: CASSPSGVINEQFF; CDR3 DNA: TGTGCCAGCAGCCCAAGCGGGGTAATCAATGAGCAGTTCTTC
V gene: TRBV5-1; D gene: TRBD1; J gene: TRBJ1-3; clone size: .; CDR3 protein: CASSLGTGGVGNTIYF; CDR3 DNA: TGCGCCAGCAGCCTAGGGACAGGAGGGGTTGGAAACACCATATATTTT
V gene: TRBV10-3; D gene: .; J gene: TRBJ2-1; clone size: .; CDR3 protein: CAIREAAALYNEQFF; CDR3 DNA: TGTGCCATCAGGGAGGCAGCGGCCCTCTACAATGAGCAGTTCTTC
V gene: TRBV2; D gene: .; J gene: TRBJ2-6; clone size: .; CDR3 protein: CASRGSSGANVLTF; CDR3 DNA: TGTGCCAGCAGGGGCTCCTCTGGGGCCAACGTCCTGACTTTC
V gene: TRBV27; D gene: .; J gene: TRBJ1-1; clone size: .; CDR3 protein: CASSLAFSTEAFF; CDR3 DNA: TGTGCCAGCAGTTTAGCATTTAGCACTGAAGCTTTCTTT
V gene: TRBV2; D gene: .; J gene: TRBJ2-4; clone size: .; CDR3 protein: CASSAAGGGTGNIQYF; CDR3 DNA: TGTGCCAGCAGTGCGGCGGGCGGGGGAACAGGGAACATTCAGTACTTC
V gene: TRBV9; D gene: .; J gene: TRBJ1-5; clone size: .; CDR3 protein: CASSVGQGYQPQHF; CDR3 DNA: TGTGCCAGCAGCGTGGGGCAGGGGTATCAGCCCCAGCATTTT
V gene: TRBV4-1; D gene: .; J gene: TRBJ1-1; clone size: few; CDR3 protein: CASSQLPPMNTEAFF; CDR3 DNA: TGCGCCAGCAGCCAACTTCCACCTATGAACACTGAAGCTTTCTTT
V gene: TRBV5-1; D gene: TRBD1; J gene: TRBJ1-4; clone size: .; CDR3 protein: CASSLGDRAYEKLFF; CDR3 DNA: TGCGCCAGCAGCTTGGGGGACAGAGCTTATGAAAAACTGTTTTTT
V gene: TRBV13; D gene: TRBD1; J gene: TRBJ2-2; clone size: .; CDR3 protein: CASSPPRQGSTGELFF; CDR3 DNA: TGTGCCAGCAGCCCCCCGAGACAGGGAAGCACCGGGGAGCTGTTTTTT
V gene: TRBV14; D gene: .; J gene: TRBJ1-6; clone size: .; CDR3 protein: CASSQVGGSSYNSPLHF; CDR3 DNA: TGTGCCAGCAGCCAAGTAGGGGGAAGCTCCTATAATTCACCCCTCCACTTT
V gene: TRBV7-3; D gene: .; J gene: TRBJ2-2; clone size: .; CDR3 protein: CASSLQYTGELFF; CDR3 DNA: TGTGCCAGCAGCCTTCAGTACACCGGGGAGCTGTTTTTT
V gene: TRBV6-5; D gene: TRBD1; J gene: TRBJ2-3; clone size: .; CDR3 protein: CASRGQGGSTDTQYF; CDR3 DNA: TGTGCCAGCAGGGGACAGGGCGGGAGCACAGATACGCAGTATTTT
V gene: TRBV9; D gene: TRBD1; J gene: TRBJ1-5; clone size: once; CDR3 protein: CASSPGDRINQPQHF; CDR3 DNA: TGTGCCAGCAGCCCCGGGGACAGAATCAATCAGCCCCAGCATTTT
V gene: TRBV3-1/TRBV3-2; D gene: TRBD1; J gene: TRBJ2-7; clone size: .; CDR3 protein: CASSQDQDRYPSAEQYF; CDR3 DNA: TGTGCCAGCAGCCAAGATCAGGACAGGTATCCCTCTGCCGAGCAGTACTTC
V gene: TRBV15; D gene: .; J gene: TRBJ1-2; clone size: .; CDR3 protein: CATSPDRNYGYTF; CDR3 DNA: TGTGCCACCAGCCCTGACAGGAACTATGGCTACACCTTC
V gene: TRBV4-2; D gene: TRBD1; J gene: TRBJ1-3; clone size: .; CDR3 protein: CASSQEISTGGILGGNTIYF; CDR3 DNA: TGTGCCAGCAGCCAAGAAATTTCGACAGGGGGCATCCTGGGGGGAAACACCATATATTTT
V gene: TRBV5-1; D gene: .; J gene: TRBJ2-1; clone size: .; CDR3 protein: CASSLADSAYNEQFF; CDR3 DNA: TGCGCCAGCAGCTTGGCGGACAGCGCCTACAATGAGCAGTTCTTC
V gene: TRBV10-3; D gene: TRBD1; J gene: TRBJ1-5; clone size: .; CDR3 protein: CATGQGDLSNQPQHF; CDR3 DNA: TGTGCCACTGGTCAGGGGGACCTTAGCAATCAGCCCCAGCATTTT
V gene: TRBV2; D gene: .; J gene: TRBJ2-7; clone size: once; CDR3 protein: CASSRIGGDYEQYF; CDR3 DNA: TGTGCCAGCAGCCGCATCGGGGGAGACTACGAGCAGTACTTC
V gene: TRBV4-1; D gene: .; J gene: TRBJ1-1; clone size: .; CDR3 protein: CASSPIPNTEAFF; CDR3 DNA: TGCGCCAGCAGCCCCATCCCGAACACTGAAGCTTTCTTT
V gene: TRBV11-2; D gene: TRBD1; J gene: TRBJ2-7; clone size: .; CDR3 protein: CASSQGTDLTYEQYF; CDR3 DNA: TGTGCCAGCAGCCAAGGGACAGATCTAACCTACGAGCAGTACTTC
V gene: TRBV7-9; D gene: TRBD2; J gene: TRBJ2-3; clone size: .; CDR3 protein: CASSLSRGGVDTQYF; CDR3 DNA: TGTGCCAGCAGCTTAAGCCGCGGGGGGGTAGATACGCAGTATTTT
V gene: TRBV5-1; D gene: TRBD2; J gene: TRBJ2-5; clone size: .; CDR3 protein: CASSVAGGRSQETQYF; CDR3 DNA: TGCGCCAGCAGCGTAGCGGGGGGGCGCAGCCAAGAGACCCAGTACTTC
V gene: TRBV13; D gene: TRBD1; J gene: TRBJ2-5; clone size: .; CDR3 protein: CASSFYARGLAQYQETQYF; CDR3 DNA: TGTGCCAGCAGCTTTTACGCGAGGGGGCTAGCTCAGTACCAAGAGACCCAGTACTTC
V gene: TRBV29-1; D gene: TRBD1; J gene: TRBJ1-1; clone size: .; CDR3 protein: CSAMTGPNTEAFF; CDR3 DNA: TGCAGCGCCATGACAGGGCCGAACACTGAAGCTTTCTTT
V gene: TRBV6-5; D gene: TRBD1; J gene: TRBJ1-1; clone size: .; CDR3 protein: CASKAPGGSTEAFF; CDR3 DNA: TGTGCCAGCAAGGCCCCAGGGGGGAGCACTGAAGCTTTCTTT
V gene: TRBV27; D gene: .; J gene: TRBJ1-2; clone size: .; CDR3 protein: CASSIGENYGYTF; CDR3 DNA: TGTGCCAGCAGTATCGGGGAAAACTATGGCTACACCTTC
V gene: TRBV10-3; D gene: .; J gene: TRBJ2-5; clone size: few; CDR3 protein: CATADSQETQYF; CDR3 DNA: TGTGCCACCGCGGACAGCCAAGAGACCCAGTACTTC
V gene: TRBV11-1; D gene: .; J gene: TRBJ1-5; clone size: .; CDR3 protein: CASSFGGNQPQHF; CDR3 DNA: TGTGCCAGCAGCTTCGGGGGCAATCAGCCCCAGCATTTT
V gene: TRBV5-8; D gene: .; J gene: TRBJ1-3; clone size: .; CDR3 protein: CASSLLQGYGNTIYF; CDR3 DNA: TGTGCCAGCAGCTTGCTCCAGGGGTATGGAAACACCATATATTTT
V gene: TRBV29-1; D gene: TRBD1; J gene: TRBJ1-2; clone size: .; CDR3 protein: CSVVPGQGAYSYGYTF; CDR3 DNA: TGCAGCGTCGTCCCGGGACAGGGGGCTTACTCCTATGGCTACACCTTC
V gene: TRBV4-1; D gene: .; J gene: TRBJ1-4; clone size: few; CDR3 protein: CASSQFREAGWNEKLFF; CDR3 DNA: TGCGCCAGCAGCCAGTTTAGGGAGGCAGGGTGGAATGAAAAACTGTTTTTT
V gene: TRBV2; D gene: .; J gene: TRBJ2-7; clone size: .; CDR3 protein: CASRAGLVYEQYF; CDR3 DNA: TGTGCCAGCAGGGCGGGACTGGTCTACGAGCAGTACTTC
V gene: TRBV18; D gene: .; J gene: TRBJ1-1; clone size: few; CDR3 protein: CASSQSQGEAFF; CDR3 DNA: TGTGCCAGCTCACAATCTCAGGGTGAAGCTTTCTTT
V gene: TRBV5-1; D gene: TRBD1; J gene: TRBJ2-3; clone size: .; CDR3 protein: CASSRGQGSTDTQYF; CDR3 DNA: TGCGCCAGCAGCCGAGGACAGGGTAGCACAGATACGCAGTATTTT
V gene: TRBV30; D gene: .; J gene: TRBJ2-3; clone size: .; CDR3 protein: CAWSVLVADTQYF; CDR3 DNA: TGTGCCTGGAGTGTACTAGTGGCAGATACGCAGTATTTT
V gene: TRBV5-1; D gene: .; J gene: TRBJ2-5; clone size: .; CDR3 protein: CASSLSAGAQETQYF; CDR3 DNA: TGCGCCAGCAGCTTGTCCGCGGGGGCCCAAGAGACCCAGTACTTC
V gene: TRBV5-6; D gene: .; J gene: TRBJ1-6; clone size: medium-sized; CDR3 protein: CASSSPDITKSYNSPLHF; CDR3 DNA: TGTGCCAGCAGCTCTCCAGACATAACCAAGAGCTATAATTCACCCCTCCACTTT
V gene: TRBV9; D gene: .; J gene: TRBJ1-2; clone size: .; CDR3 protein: CASSVDPGDDYGYTF; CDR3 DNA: TGTGCCAGCAGCGTAGACCCAGGGGACGACTATGGCTACACCTTC
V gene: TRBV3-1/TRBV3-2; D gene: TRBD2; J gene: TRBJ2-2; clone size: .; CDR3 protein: CASSQDGRAGGRTGELFF; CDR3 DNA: TGTGCCAGCAGCCAAGATGGACGAGCGGGGGGGAGGACCGGGGAGCTGTTTTTT
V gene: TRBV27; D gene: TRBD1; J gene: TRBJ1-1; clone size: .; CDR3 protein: CASSYASQGPRTGETEAFF; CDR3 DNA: TGTGCCAGCAGTTATGCGTCCCAGGGTCCCCGGACAGGGGAAACTGAAGCTTTCTTT
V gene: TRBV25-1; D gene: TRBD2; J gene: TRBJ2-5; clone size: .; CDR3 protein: CASSDTSGIQETQYF; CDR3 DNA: TGTGCCAGCAGTGATACTAGCGGGATCCAAGAGACCCAGTACTTC
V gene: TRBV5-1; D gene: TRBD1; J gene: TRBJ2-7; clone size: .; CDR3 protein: CASSWLGTAVTYEQYF; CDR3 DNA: TGCGCCAGCAGCTGGCTCGGGACAGCGGTTACCTACGAGCAGTACTTC
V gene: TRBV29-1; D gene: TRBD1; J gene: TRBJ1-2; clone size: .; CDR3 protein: CSVVGTEGHYGYTF; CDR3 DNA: TGCAGCGTTGTTGGGACAGAGGGTCACTATGGCTACACCTTC
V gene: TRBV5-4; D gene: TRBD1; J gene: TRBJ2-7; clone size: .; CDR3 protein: CASSSGTGVPYEQYF; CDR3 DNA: TGTGCCAGCAGTTCCGGGACAGGGGTACCCTACGAGCAGTACTTC
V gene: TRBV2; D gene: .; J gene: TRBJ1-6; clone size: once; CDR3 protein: CASSAAGFNSPLHF; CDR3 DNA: TGTGCCAGCAGTGCCGCGGGGTTCAATTCACCCCTCCACTTT
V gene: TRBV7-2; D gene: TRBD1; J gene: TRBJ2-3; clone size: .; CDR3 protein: CASRLDRGSTDTQYF; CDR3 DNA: TGTGCCAGCAGACTTGACAGGGGCAGCACAGATACGCAGTATTTT
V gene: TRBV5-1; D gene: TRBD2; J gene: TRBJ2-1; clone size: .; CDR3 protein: CASSTGLAGGAPGPYNEQFF; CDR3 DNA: TGCGCCAGCAGCACCGGACTAGCGGGGGGCGCCCCAGGGCCTTACAATGAGCAGTTCTTC
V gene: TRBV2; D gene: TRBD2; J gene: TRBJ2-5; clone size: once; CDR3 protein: CASTGGGATGETQYF; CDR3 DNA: TGTGCCAGCACAGGCGGGGGGGCCACGGGGGAGACCCAGTACTTC
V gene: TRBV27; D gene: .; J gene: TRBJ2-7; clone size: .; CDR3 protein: CASSSADQSSYEQYF; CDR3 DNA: TGTGCCAGCAGTTCAGCGGACCAGAGCTCCTACGAGCAGTACTTC